This TCR beta chain derives from a study of control samples from healthy donors and cancer patients (dated by TCRdb to the early 2020s). The CDR1 and CDR2 encoded by the germline V gene are SGHRS and YFSETQ. Inclusive of the bounding cysteine and phenylalanine, the CDR3 is 12 residues long. The only DNA kept is the CDR3, 36 bases in frame from the first base. Trimming removed 3 bases from V and 11 bases from J, leaving 14 bases between the germline ends. Libraries came from the immunoSEQ multiplex PCR assay. TCRdb took over this immuneACCESS table, retaining in-frame rearrangements with V and J assigned. Such tables are incomplete; in checked studies, under half of the missing clones stem from an unresolved V gene, and the remainder is unexplained. For this sample there are about 84,000 clones; 84% appear just once. Roughly 12% of the sample is in the top ten clones. As concerns this clone: What antigen it recognizes has not been identified. No qualities accompany the bases; no much larger clone lies one base away.

The sequence was collected from a man aged 60 to 75 with head and neck cancer. The sequenced material came from PBMCs. The chain employs TRBV5-1 and TRBJ1-1; no D segment can be confidently identified. The nucleotide sequence is given as TGCGCCAGCAGCTCGCCGGGAGGCGAGGCTTTCTTT. It translates to CASSSPGGEAFF.